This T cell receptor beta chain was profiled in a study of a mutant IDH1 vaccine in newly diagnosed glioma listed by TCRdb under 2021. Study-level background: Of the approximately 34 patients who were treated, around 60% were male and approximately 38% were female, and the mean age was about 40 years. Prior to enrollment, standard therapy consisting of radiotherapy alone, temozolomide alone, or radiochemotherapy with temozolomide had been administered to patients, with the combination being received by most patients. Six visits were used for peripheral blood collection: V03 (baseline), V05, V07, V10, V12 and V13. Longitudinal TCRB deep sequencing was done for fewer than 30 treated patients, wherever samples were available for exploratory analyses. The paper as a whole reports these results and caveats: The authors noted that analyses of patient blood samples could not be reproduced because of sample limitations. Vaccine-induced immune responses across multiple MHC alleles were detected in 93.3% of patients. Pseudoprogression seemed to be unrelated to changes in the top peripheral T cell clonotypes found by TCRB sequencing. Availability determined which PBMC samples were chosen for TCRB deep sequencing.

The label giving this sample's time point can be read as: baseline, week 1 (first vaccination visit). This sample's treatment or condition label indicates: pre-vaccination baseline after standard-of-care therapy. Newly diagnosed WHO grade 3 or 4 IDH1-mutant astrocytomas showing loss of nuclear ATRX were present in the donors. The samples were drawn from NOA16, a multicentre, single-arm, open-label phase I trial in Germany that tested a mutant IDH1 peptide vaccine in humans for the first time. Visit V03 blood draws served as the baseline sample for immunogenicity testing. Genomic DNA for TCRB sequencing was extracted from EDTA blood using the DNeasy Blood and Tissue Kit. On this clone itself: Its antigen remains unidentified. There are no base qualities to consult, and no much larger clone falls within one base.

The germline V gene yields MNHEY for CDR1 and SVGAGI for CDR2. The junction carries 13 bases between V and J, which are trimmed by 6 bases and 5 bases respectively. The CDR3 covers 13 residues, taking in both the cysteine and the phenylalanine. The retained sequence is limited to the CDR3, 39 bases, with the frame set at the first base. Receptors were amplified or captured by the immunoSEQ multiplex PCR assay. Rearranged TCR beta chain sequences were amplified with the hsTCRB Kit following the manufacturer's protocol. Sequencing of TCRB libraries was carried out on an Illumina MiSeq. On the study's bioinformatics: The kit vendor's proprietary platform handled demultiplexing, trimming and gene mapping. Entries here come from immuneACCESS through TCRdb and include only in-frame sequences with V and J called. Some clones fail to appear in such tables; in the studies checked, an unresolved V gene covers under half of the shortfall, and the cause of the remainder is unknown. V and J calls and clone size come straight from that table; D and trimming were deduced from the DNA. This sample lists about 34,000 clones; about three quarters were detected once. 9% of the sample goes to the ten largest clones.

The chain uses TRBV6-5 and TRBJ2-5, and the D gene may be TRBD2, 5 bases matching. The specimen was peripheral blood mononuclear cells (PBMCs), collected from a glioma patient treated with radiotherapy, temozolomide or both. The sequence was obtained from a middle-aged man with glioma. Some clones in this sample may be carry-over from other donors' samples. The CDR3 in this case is CASRTRVGETQYF. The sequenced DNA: TGTGCCAGCAGAACGAGGGTAGGGGAGACCCAGTACTTC.